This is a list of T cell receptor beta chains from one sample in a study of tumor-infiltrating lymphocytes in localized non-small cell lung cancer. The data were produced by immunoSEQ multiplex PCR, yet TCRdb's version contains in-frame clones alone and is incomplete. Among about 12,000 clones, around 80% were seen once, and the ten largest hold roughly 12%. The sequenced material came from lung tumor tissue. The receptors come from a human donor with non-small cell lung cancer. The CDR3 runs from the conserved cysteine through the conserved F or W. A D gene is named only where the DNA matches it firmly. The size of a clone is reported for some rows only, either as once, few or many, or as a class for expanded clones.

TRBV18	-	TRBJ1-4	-	TGTGCCAGCTCTCACCGGGACCCCCTAGAAGAAAAACTGTTTTTT	CASSHRDPLEEKLFF
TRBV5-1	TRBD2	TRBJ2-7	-	TGCGCCAGCAGCTTGGGGGGGGGAAGGGACTACGAGCAGTACTTC	CASSLGGGRDYEQYF
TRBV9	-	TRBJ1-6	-	TGTGCCAGCAGCAAGACGGCTGGGGGGGATTCACCCCTCCACTTT	CASSKTAGGDSPLHF
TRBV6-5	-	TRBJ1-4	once	TGTGCCAGCAGTAATACGGGGGGGACTAATGAAAAACTGTTTTTT	CASSNTGGTNEKLFF
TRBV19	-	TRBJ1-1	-	TGTGCCAGTAGCACCCCCTTCGGCATGAACACTGAAGCTTTCTTT	CASSTPFGMNTEAFF
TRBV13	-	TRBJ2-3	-	TGTGCCAGCAGCTTTGGATGGGGGGATAAAGGGGATACGCAGTATTTT	CASSFGWGDKGDTQYF
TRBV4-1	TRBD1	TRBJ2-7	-	TGCGCCAGCAGCCAAGAAACCAGTGGTGGACAGGTTCTCTACGAGCAGTACTTC	CASSQETSGGQVLYEQYF
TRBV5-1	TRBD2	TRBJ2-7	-	TGCGCCAGCAGCTTGGGGTCTAGCGGGACCTACGAGCAGTACTTC	CASSLGSSGTYEQYF
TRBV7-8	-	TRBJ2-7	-	TGTGCCAGCAGCCCCCGTGACAGCTTCTCCTACGAGCAGTACTTC	CASSPRDSFSYEQYF
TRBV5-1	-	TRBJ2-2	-	TGCGCCAGCAGCCCGACCAATGGGAACACCGGGGAGCTGTTTTTT	CASSPTNGNTGELFF
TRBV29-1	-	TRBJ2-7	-	TGCAGCGCCCCCGGTGTAGGGTCGGGCGAGCAGTACTTC	CSAPGVGSGEQYF
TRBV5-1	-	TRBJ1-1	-	TGCGCCAGCAGCTTGACAGGGCCCTCTGAAGCTTTCTTT	CASSLTGPSEAFF
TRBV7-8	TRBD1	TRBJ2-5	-	TGTGCCAGCAACCTTAAACAGGGGAACCAAGAGACCCAGTACTTC	CASNLKQGNQETQYF
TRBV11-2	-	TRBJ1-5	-	TGTGCCAGCAGCCTACCGGGTCCCAATCAGCCCCAGCATTTT	CASSLPGPNQPQHF
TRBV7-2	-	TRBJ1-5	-	TGTGCCAGCAGCTTTGGACAGAACAATCAGCCCCAGCATTTT	CASSFGQNNQPQHF
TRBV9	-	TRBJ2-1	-	TGTGCCAGCAGCGGACTCGGGGGGCATGAGCAGTTCTTC	CASSGLGGHEQFF
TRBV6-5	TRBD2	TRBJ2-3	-	TGTGCCAGCGGTAGACTAGCGGGGTACACAGATACGCAGTATTTT	CASGRLAGYTDTQYF
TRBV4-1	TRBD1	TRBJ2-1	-	TGCGCCAGCAACCCGCCAGGGGGCGATGAGCAGTTCTTC	CASNPPGGDEQFF
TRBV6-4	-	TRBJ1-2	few	TGTGCCAGCAGCCCCAGGGAAGGCTATGGCTACACCTTC	CASSPREGYGYTF
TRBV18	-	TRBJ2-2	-	TGTGCCAGCTCACCGGGATTCAACACCGGGGAGCTGTTTTTT	CASSPGFNTGELFF
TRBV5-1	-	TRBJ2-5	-	TGCGCCAGCAGAAGGGAGTTACAAGAGACCCAGTACTTC	CASRRELQETQYF
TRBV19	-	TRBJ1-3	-	TGTGCCAGTAGTATACGACAGCTAAACTCTGGAAACACCATATATTTT	CASSIRQLNSGNTIYF
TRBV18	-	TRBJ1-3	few	TGTGCCAGCTCACCGGACGTCTCCTCTGGAAACACCATATATTTT	CASSPDVSSGNTIYF
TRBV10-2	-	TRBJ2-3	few	TGCGCCAGCAGTGATCAGGCGATGGAAGCGAGTGATACGCAGTATTTT	CASSDQAMEASDTQYF
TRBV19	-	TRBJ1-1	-	TGTGCCAGTAGCTCTCAGGACAGCCTAGGGACTGAAGCTTTCTTT	CASSSQDSLGTEAFF
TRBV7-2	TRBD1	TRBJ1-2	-	TGTGCCAGCAGCTCTAAGAGGGACAGGGAAAGGTTCTTGGGGGGCTACACCTTC	CASSSKRDRERFLGGYTF